Below are 30 T cell receptor beta chains sequenced from a single sample in a study of T cells in Graves' hyperthyroidism and ophthalmopathy. Amplified regions were TCR beta CDR3 sequences from RNA transcripts. TCR CDR3 regions were first amplified by RT-PCR with HTBI primers. MiXCR was run by TCRdb on the multiplex PCR reads, yielding one entry per CDR3 protein. This sample has about 640,000 distinct CDR3 sequences, with less than 25% found just once. The specimen sequenced was blood. These receptors originate from a man younger than 40 with Graves' ophthalmopathy.

This clonotype was counted a single time. One junction end disagrees with the germline gene, perhaps due to a read error. The chain has TRBV2 and TRBJ1-5; D unresolved. The CDR3 contains 15 residues. Looked up from germline, CDR1 is SNHLY and CDR2 is FYNNEI. The CDR3 DNA sequence: TGTGCCAGCAGTGAAGGGCAGATACTCAATCAGCTCCAGCATTTT. Translated: CASSEGQILNQLQHF.

The chain recombines TRBV3-1 with TRBJ1-4; D is possibly TRBD1 (5 bases). Trimming stripped 4 bases from V and 4 bases from J, with 13 bases between. CDR1 is LGHDT and CDR2 is YNNKEL in the germline V gene (reference sequence). The length of the CDR3 is 15 residues. In nucleotides, the CDR3 is TGTGCCAGCAGCCCGCCTCCGGGGGATAATGAAAAACTGTTTTTT. Amino acid sequence: CASSPPPGDNEKLFF.

This clonotype was seen a handful of times. The chain combines TRBV30 with TRBJ1-3; the D gene is possibly TRBD1 (6 bases). Looked up from germline, CDR1 is GTSNPN and CDR2 is SVGIG (reference sequence). V lost 3 bases and J 11 bases, leaving 23 bases between the germline ends. The CDR3 runs 15 residues. CDR3 bases: TGTGCCTGGAGGGTGGACAGCAGGGGACCCGGGGCCATATATTTT. Encoded protein: CAWRVDSRGPGAIYF.

This clonotype has more than one count but fewer than ten. The chain recombines TRBV15 with TRBJ2-3; no firm D call. Trimming left V 3 bases short and J 0 bases short, with 10 bases between. The CDR3 consists of 15 residues. Germline loops: CDR1 LNHNV, CDR2 YYDKDF (reference sequence). The CDR3 spells CATSSKSSSTDTQYF. In nucleotides, the CDR3 is TGTGCCACCAGCAGTAAAAGTTCTAGCACAGATACGCAGTATTTT.

A few counts support this clonotype. The chain has TRBV14 and TRBJ2-4; D is uncertain. Germline V gives CDR1 SGHDN, CDR2 FVKESK. Trimming stripped 6 bases from V and 1 base from J, with 10 bases between. This CDR3 is built from 14 residues. CDR3 residues: CASSFVGAKNIQYF. The DNA for the CDR3 is TGTGCCAGCAGTTTTGTCGGGGCCAAAAACATTCAGTACTTC.

This clonotype showed up many times. At one end, the junction sequence differs from germline, possibly due to a read error. The chain recombines TRBV7-2 with TRBJ2-5, with D hard to call. From germline, CDR1 is SGHTA and CDR2 FQGNSA. The length of the CDR3 is 11 residues. The CDR3 is CASSPQGTQYF. The CDR3 DNA sequence: TGTGCCAGCAGCCCCCAAGGGACCCAGTACTTC.

This clonotype was seen a few times. The chain couples TRBV20-1 to TRBJ2-7, with TRBD2 matching over 10 bases. V lost 2 bases and J lost 2; bases outside the gene matches: 6. Germline loops: CDR1 DFQATT, CDR2 SNEGSKA (reference sequence). This CDR3 comprises 15 residues. In DNA form, the CDR3 reads TGCAGTGCTAGAATTAGCGGGAGGATCCCCTACGAGCAGTACTTC. Its protein is CSARISGRIPYEQYF.

This clonotype was observed many times. The gene calls are TRBV18 and TRBJ1-1; D not resolved. The CDR3 consists of 13 residues. Trimming removed 6 bases from V and 1 base from J, with 9 bases in between. Per germline, CDR1 KGHSH and CDR2 LQKENI. The CDR3 region has the DNA TGTGCCAGCTCTCCCGAACGGAACACTGAAGCTTTCTTT. As protein: CASSPERNTEAFF.

This chain joins TRBV20-1 and TRBJ2-1, with D possibly matching TRBD1 (5 bases). CDR1 and CDR2 from the germline V gene are DFQATT and SNEGSKA (reference sequence). This CDR3 spans 14 amino acids. V was clipped by 5 bases and J by 5 bases, with 16 bases between them. Here the CDR3 reads CSASPSQGNNEQFF. For the CDR3, the DNA is TGCAGTGCTTCACCCTCCCAGGGAAACAATGAGCAGTTCTTC.

This clonotype was counted at least ten times. V is TRBV6-1 and J is TRBJ1-4; the D gene is possibly TRBD1 (6 bases). This CDR3 is 15 amino acids long. In germline, CDR1 is MNHNS, CDR2 SASEGT. V lost 1 base and J 5 bases, leaving 11 bases between the germline ends. The DNA of the CDR3 is TGTGCCAGCAGTGAAGGAGGGGGACACAATGAAAAACTGTTTTTT. Its protein is CASSEGGGHNEKLFF.

The chain has TRBV5-1 and TRBJ2-1; the D is unclear. CDR1 is SGHRS and CDR2 is YFSETQ in the germline V gene. The CDR3 extends over 15 amino acids. With 1 base removed from V and 0 bases from J, the gap between germline ends came to 8 bases. CDR3 sequence: CASSLLQISYNEQFF. As DNA, the CDR3 is TGCGCCAGCAGCTTGTTGCAGATCTCCTACAATGAGCAGTTCTTC.

This clonotype came up once. This may stem from a read error, because a much larger clone lies one nucleotide away. The chain uses TRBV7-8 and TRBJ2-3; TRBD1 matches at 12 bases. Germline lookup yields CDR1 SGHVS and CDR2 FQNEAQ. CDR3 size: 19 residues. CDR3 nucleotides: TGTGCCAGCAGCTTAGTTGGGGACAGGGGGCGCGGAGGCACAGATACGCAGTGTTTT. It encodes CASSLVGDRGRGGTDTQCF.

This clonotype was seen only a few times. The chain links TRBV6-5 to TRBJ2-7; 10 nucleotides match TRBD2. The J segment lost 4 bases and the V segment lost 0 bases, leaving 6 bases of the junction unmatched. The CDR3 has 16 amino acids. The germline V gene has CDR1 MNHEY and CDR2 SVGAGI. In DNA, the CDR3 is TGTGCCAGCAGTTACTCGAGGCTAGCGGGAGCATACGAGCAGTACTTC. It is translated as CASSYSRLAGAYEQYF.

This chain links TRBV14 with TRBJ2-1; no firm D call. Trimming removed 4 bases from V and 5 bases from J, with 9 bases in between. Germline V CDR1 and CDR2: SGHDN, FVKESK. The CDR3 spans 13 residues. The CDR3 coding sequence is TGTGCCAGCAGCCCACTTATCGACAATGAGCAGTTCTTC. This codes for CASSPLIDNEQFF.

The genes are TRBV28 and TRBJ2-3; D possibly matches TRBD1 or TRBD2 (5 bases each). Deletions cut 6 bases from V and 2 bases from J, with 12 bases between. CDR3 length: 14 residues. Per germline, CDR1 MDHEN and CDR2 SYDVKM. This CDR3 is CASSAGTFTDTQYF. In DNA form, the CDR3 reads TGTGCCAGCAGCGCCGGGACCTTCACAGATACGCAGTATTTT.

There are a few counts of this clonotype. CDR3 amino acids: CASRPGLAGYEQYF. Here the CDR3 DNA reads TGTGCCAGCAGGCCAGGACTAGCGGGGTACGAGCAGTACTTC. The J gene is TRBJ2-7, the V gene TRBV27; the match to TRBD2 covers 12 bases. The junction had 4 bases not matched to a gene; V was cut back by 6 bases and J by 4 bases. Germline V gene data show CDR1 as MNHEY and CDR2 as SMNVEV (reference sequence). The CDR3 is 14 residues long.

This clonotype was observed a few times. This chain uses TRBV7-9 with TRBJ2-1; 14 bases align to TRBD2. The V segment lost 3 bases and the J segment 8 bases; nucleotides outside the gene matches: 6. The germline CDR1 and CDR2 sequences are SEHNR and FQNEAQ (reference sequence). The CDR3 contains 16 residues. CDR3 DNA: TGTGCCAGCAGCTTGGGACTAGCGGGAGCGGGCGATGAGCAGTTCTTC. This sequence encodes CASSLGLAGAGDEQFF.

This clonotype was picked up a small number of times. V and J are TRBV10-3 and TRBJ2-1, with 12 nucleotides matching TRBD2. Germline V gene data show CDR1 as ENHRY and CDR2 as SYGVKD. CDR3 length: 17 residues. The trim removed 4 bases at V and 7 bases at J, leaving 11 bases unmatched. The CDR3 spells CAISASKTSGSQNEQFF. The CDR3 DNA reads as TGTGCCATCAGTGCTTCCAAGACTAGCGGGAGTCAGAATGAGCAGTTCTTC.

The table lists this clonotype with many counts. The V and J genes are TRBV28 and TRBJ1-5; tentatively, D is TRBD1 (6 bases). Trimming cost V 2 bases and J 5 bases, with 13 bases left between them. CDR1 and CDR2 (germline): MDHEN, SYDVKM. This CDR3 comprises 15 residues. The CDR3, as DNA: TGTGCCAGCAGTTTAGGAGGCAGGGGCCATCAGCCCCAGCATTTT. It specifies CASSLGGRGHQPQHF.

The chain has TRBV20-1 and TRBJ2-1; TRBD1 aligns across 11 bases. Germline V CDR1 and CDR2: DFQATT, SNEGSKA (reference sequence). CDR3 length equals 16 residues. The V and J ends lost 1 base and 2 bases, in that order; junction bases with no gene match: 4. The CDR3 nucleotides are TGCAGTGCTAGAGTTCGGACAGGGGGCCCCTACAATGAGCAGTTCTTC. It translates to CSARVRTGGPYNEQFF.

At least ten counts were recorded for this clonotype. This chain uses TRBV20-1 with TRBJ2-5; D perhaps matches TRBD1 (6 bases). This CDR3 comprises 12 residues. Germline assignment: CDR1 DFQATT and CDR2 SNEGSKA (reference sequence). V was pared by 1 base and J by 5 bases, with 8 bases between. CDR3 coding DNA: TGCAGTGCTAGAGGACAGGCGGAGACCCAGTACTTC. Translation gives CSARGQAETQYF.

The V call is TRBV29-1, the J call TRBJ2-5, with D perhaps TRBD2 (6 bases). The germline gives CDR1 SQVTM, CDR2 ANQGSEA. The CDR3 is 13 residues long. V gave up 4 bases and J gave up 3 bases, with 12 bases separating them. In DNA form, the CDR3 reads TGCAGCGTTGGAGAATTAGCGGAAGAGACCCAGTACTTC. Protein: CSVGELAEETQYF.

The rearrangement links TRBV6-1 to TRBJ2-4; D perhaps matches TRBD2 (5 bases). V was clipped by 4 bases and J by 7 bases, with 17 bases between them. Per the germline V gene, CDR1 is MNHNS and CDR2 is SASEGT. CDR3 size: 15 residues. The CDR3 protein is CASSVQATSINIQYF. CDR3 nucleotides: TGTGCCAGCAGTGTCCAGGCAACTAGTATTAACATTCAGTACTTC.

CDR3 amino acids: CASSSGQGAKGEQYF. CDR3 nucleotides: TGTGCCAGCAGTTCGGGACAGGGGGCTAAAGGGGAGCAGTACTTC. This sequence joins TRBV28 and TRBJ2-7; 12 bases line up with TRBD1. CDR3 length: 15 amino acids. Germline trimming cut 4 bases from V and 7 bases from J; bases unmatched to any gene: 8. Germline V gene data show CDR1 as MDHEN and CDR2 as SYDVKM.

This clonotype turned up a few times. This chain uses TRBV7-2 with TRBJ2-2; D is unclear. The V and J ends lost 2 bases and 2 bases respectively, with 12 bases between them. The CDR3 contains 16 residues. The germline CDR1 and CDR2 sequences are SGHTA and FQGNSA. CDR3 amino acids: CASSLFSTQNTGELFF. The CDR3 nucleotides are TGTGCCAGCAGCTTATTCTCAACACAAAACACCGGGGAGCTGTTTTTT.

This clonotype was found a few times. The J gene is TRBJ2-7, the V gene TRBV5-1, with 7 positions matching TRBD1. CDR3 length: 14 residues. The trim removed 4 bases at V and 2 bases at J, leaving 6 bases unmatched. CDR1 and CDR2 from the germline V gene are SGHRS and YFSETQ. The CDR3 loop reads CASSPWTGTYEQYF. Here the CDR3 DNA reads TGCGCCAGCAGCCCCTGGACAGGAACCTACGAGCAGTACTTC. The full variable domain, its missing parts supplied by reference TRBV5-1 and TRBJ2-7, is KAGVTQTPRYLIKTRGQQVTLSCSPISGHRSVSWYQQTPGQGLQFLFEYFSETQRNKGNFPGRFSGRQFSNSRSEMNVSTLELGDSALYLCASSPWTGTYEQYFGPGTRLTVT.

The chain combines TRBV29-1 with TRBJ2-1; 13 bases fit TRBD2. Per germline, CDR1 SQVTM and CDR2 ANQGSEA. Unmatched junction bases numbered 5, after V lost 4 bases and J lost 2 bases. This CDR3 is built from 16 residues. The CDR3 DNA sequence: TGCAGCGTTGCTGGACTAGCGGGAGAGGCCTACAATGAGCAGTTCTTC. This gives the protein CSVAGLAGEAYNEQFF.

The V gene is TRBV3-1, the J gene TRBJ2-7; 13 nucleotides line up with TRBD2. Trimming at V came to 0 bases and at J to 1 base, leaving 3 bases not matched to a gene. The CDR3 has 17 residues. Germline loops: CDR1 LGHDT, CDR2 YNNKEL (reference sequence). The CDR3 region has the DNA TGTGCCAGCAGCCAAGACCCGGGACTAGCGGGGTCCTACGAGCAGTACTTC. It codes for CASSQDPGLAGSYEQYF.

This clonotype was detected a few times. The V and J genes are TRBV15 and TRBJ2-1; a possible D gene is TRBD2 (5 bases). Germline V gene sequence: CDR1 LNHNV, CDR2 YYDKDF (reference sequence). Trimming took off 1 base at V and 1 base at J, with 11 bases between the two ends. CDR3 length: 16 residues. The CDR3, as DNA: TGTGCCACCAGCAGAGTGGCAGCGGTTTCCTACAATGAGCAGTTCTTC. Translating it yields CATSRVAAVSYNEQFF.

This clonotype was recorded many times. This rearrangement joins TRBV27 to TRBJ2-1; D ambiguous. Germline V gene lookup returns CDR1 MNHEY and CDR2 SMNVEV (reference sequence). Trimming took off 6 bases at V and 6 bases at J, with 12 bases between the two ends. This CDR3 comprises 13 residues. The CDR3 DNA sequence: TGTGCCAGCAGAAAAACGGAAAGCAATGAGCAGTTCTTC. This translates into CASRKTESNEQFF.